This entry features one TCR beta chain sequence. The CDR3 extends over 13 amino acids. In germline, CDR1 is SGHVS, CDR2 FNYEAQ. V was pared by 4 bases and J by 5 bases, with 11 bases between. Both TCR beta VDJ combination and CDR3 sequence profiling were carried out. Genomic DNA was the template for this profiling. From the reads, TCRdb called clonotypes with MiXCR, one entry per CDR3 protein. This table holds around 200,000 distinct CDR3 sequences, 48% found once. This entry belongs to a study of CD8+CD57+ T cells in acquired aplastic anemia. The overall study: DNA recovered from sorted CD4+ and CD8+ cells had a mean of approximately 3 ug.

Whoever was chosen for sequencing had shown CD8+CD57+ cell expansion by flow cytometry. Material: sorted CD4+, CD8+, or CD8+CD57+ T cells (not recorded which) from PBMCs. This TCR was sampled from a human donor with aplastic anemia. The chain links TRBV7-6 to TRBJ2-5; D is unclear. CDR3 nucleotides: TGTGCCAGCAGCTACCTAGACACGGAGACCCAGTACTTC. The encoded protein is CASSYLDTETQYF.